This T cell receptor beta chain was recorded in a study of siplizumab effects on memory and regulatory T cells. Study-wide findings and caveats: Reactions containing siplizumab showed mappable alloreactive CD4+ clones averaging roughly 67% Treg-derived, versus 25% to 30% in controls. Siplizumab significantly lowered the alloreactive sequences that could be traced to unstimulated CD4+ memory cells.

The data were produced by immunoSEQ multiplex PCR, yet TCRdb's version contains in-frame clones alone and is incomplete. The repertoire has about 63,000 clones, approximately 82% of them found once; the top ten carry approximately 4%. Note on this clone: What it binds is unknown.

CDR1 is SGHRS and CDR2 is YFSETQ in the germline V gene. The V segment lost 2 bases and the J segment 9 bases; nucleotides outside the gene matches: 7. There are 14 residues in the CDR3. This clonotype originated in a human donor in good health. V usage is TRBV5-1 and J usage is TRBJ2-1, with 8 nucleotides matching TRBD2. The sample taken for sequencing was memory CD4+ T cells sorted from blood. The CDR3 region is CASSFAGGLGEQFF. CDR3 bases: TGCGCCAGCAGCTTCGCGGGAGGACTGGGTGAGCAGTTCTTC.